The 32 T cell receptor beta chains below were found in one sample sequenced in a study of breast tumors, draining lymph nodes, adjacent tissues. TCRdb re-called the multiplex PCR reads with MiXCR, one entry per CDR3 protein. This table has 160,000 or so distinct CDR3 sequences, 30% to 40% appearing once. The lymph nodes were axillary draining lymph nodes from breast cancer patients. The source material was axillary lymph node tissue. Receptor source: a female donor with breast cancer. Some clones in this sample may be carry-over from other donors' samples.

This clonotype was found many times. The genes are TRBV30 and TRBJ2-7, with 10 bases fitting TRBD2. The CDR3 extends over 16 amino acids. V gave up 1 base and J gave up 6 bases; unmatched junction bases: 12. Germline lookup yields CDR1 GTSNPN and CDR2 SVGIG (reference sequence). CDR3 sequence: CAWSASGASGGLEQYF. The CDR3 DNA reads as TGTGCCTGGAGTGCCTCGGGGGCTAGCGGGGGCCTCGAGCAGTACTTC. Full variable domain (outside the CDR3, taken from reference TRBV30 and TRBJ2-7): SQTIHQWPATLVQPVGSPLSLECTVEGTSNPNLYWYRQAAGRGLQLLFYSVGIGQISSEVPQNLSASRPQDRQFILSSKKLLLSDSGFYLCAWSASGASGGLEQYFGPGTRLTVT.

This clonotype was seen at least ten times. The J gene is TRBJ1-2, the V gene TRBV24-1, with D maybe TRBD1 (6 bases). V was shortened by 2 bases and J by 6 bases, with 12 bases between the two germline ends. Germline lookup yields CDR1 KGHDR and CDR2 SFDVKD. The CDR3 loop spans 14 amino acids. CDR3 loop: CATSDYPTGNGYTF. For the CDR3, the DNA is TGTGCCACCAGTGATTATCCCACAGGGAATGGCTACACCTTC.

In regard to this clonotype: This CDR3 fails to terminate in the conserved phenylalanine or tryptophan, so it likely reflects a read error. The CDR3 region has the DNA TGCGCCAGCAGCTTGACTGGCAGCGATTCCCCCCTCCACCTT. It translates to CASSLTGSDSPLHL. The V and J genes are TRBV5-1 and TRBJ1-6; D not certain. This CDR3 spans 14 amino acids. Germline V gene lookup returns CDR1 SGHRS and CDR2 YFSETQ.

As for this clonotype: Because the CDR3 is missing its conserved closing phenylalanine or tryptophan, this is likely a read error. V and J are TRBV20-1 and TRBJ2-5, with 10 bases aligning to TRBD1. This CDR3 spans 15 amino acids. Germline trimming cut 3 bases from V and 5 bases from J; bases unmatched to any gene: 9. The germline CDR1 and CDR2 sequences are DFQATT and SNEGSKA (reference sequence). The chain's CDR3 is CSARSGTGDSETQYL. In DNA form, the CDR3 reads TGCAGTGCTAGGTCCGGGACAGGGGATTCTGAGACCCAGTACCTC.

A remark on this clonotype: A read error is possible here, since a much larger clone lies one base away. The J gene is TRBJ2-7, the V gene TRBV6-5, with D tentatively TRBD2 (5 bases). Germline assignment: CDR1 MNHEY and CDR2 SVGAGI. CDR3 length equals 12 residues. The CDR3 protein is CASSHSGCEQYF. For the CDR3, the DNA is TGTGCCAGCAGTCACTCGGGGTGCGAGCAGTACTTC.

This clonotype was recorded many times. This sequence joins TRBV7-9 and TRBJ1-2, with no clear D. Germline V gene sequence: CDR1 SEHNR, CDR2 FQNEAQ (reference sequence). The CDR3 totals 14 residues. Trimming left V 5 bases short and J 6 bases short, with 16 bases between. The CDR3 reads CASSHKGVSDGYTF. CDR3 coding DNA: TGTGCCAGCAGCCACAAGGGTGTGTCGGATGGCTACACCTTC.

The V call is TRBV3-1, the J call TRBJ2-6, with TRBD1 as a possible D gene (6 bases). The CDR3 consists of 18 residues. Trimming shortened V by 4 bases and J by 3 bases, and 19 bases separated the two germline ends. Germline V gene sequence: CDR1 LGHDT, CDR2 YNNKEL (reference sequence). The CDR3: CASSLQTEGVRGANVLTF. The CDR3 nucleotides are TGTGCCAGCAGCCTTCAGACAGAGGGGGTTCGTGGGGCCAACGTCCTGACTTTC.

This clonotype appeared many times. The chain combines TRBV18 with TRBJ2-1; D is unclear. The CDR3 spans 13 residues. The germline CDR1 and CDR2 sequences are KGHSH and LQKENI. V gave up 2 bases and J gave up 5 bases, with 7 bases separating them. This chain's CDR3 is CASSPIRNNEQFF. The DNA for the CDR3 is TGTGCCAGCTCACCAATTCGCAACAATGAGCAGTTCTTC. Looking up the rest from reference TRBV18 and TRBJ2-1 gives the full variable domain: NAGVMQNPRHLVRRRGQEARLRCSPMKGHSHVYWYRQLPEEGLKFMVYLQKENIIDESGMPKERFSAEFPKEGPSILRIQQVVRGDSAAYFCASSPIRNNEQFFGPGTRLTVL.

In this sample, this clonotype turned up many times. The rearrangement links TRBV15 to TRBJ2-1, with 12 bases that match TRBD1. CDR3 length equals 15 residues. The V gene's germline CDR1 is LNHNV and CDR2 YYDKDF (reference sequence). V shed 1 base and J 10 bases; nucleotides not matched to a gene: 5. This CDR3 is CATSRGDRGLQEQFF. The CDR3 DNA reads TGTGCCACCAGCAGAGGGGACAGGGGGCTTCAGGAGCAGTTCTTC.

The rearrangement uses TRBV6-1 and TRBJ2-2; D not certain. The CDR3 sequence is 13 residues long. The V gene lost 7 bases and the J gene lost 6 bases, with 12 bases spanning the gap. CDR1 and CDR2 from the germline V gene are MNHNS and SASEGT. Written as DNA, the CDR3 is TGTGCCAGCAAGCTCGCCCCCCCCGGGGAGCTGTTTTTT. This sequence encodes CASKLAPPGELFF.

The table lists this clonotype with many counts. This chain joins TRBV27 and TRBJ1-6; D is undetermined. Germline V lookup: CDR1 MNHEY, CDR2 SMNVEV (reference sequence). The CDR3 sequence is 16 residues long. Trimming removed 6 bases from V and 10 bases from J, with 22 bases in between. CDR3 sequence: CASSTVLPEAGSPLHF. In nucleotides, the CDR3 is TGTGCCAGCAGCACAGTCTTGCCCGAAGCCGGGTCACCCCTCCACTTT.

This clonotype was seen many times. The V and J genes are TRBV7-3 and TRBJ1-6; D unclear. There are 13 residues in the CDR3. The germline V gene encodes CDR1 SGHTA and CDR2 FQGTGA. V lost 3 bases and J lost 7, with 7 bases in between. In DNA form, the CDR3 reads TGTGCCAGCAGCTTTGGTCTGAATTCACCCCTCCACTTT. It is translated as CASSFGLNSPLHF.

Points on this clonotype: The CDR3 carries no conserved terminal phenylalanine or tryptophan, so it likely arises from a read error. Because the CDR3's place on the DNA is in doubt, the DNA is left out and the CDR3 is given as listed by TCRdb. This sequence joins TRBV20-1 and TRBJ1-5; no DNA check was done on the table's D call, TRBD1. The CDR3 numbers 11 amino acids, ends counted. Germline-derived CDR1 and CDR2 are DFQATT and SNEGSKA (reference sequence). This chain's CDR3 is CSATDREPQPS.

This clonotype was detected ten times or more. The genes are TRBV20-1 and TRBJ1-2; 8 bases match TRBD1. The CDR3 has 12 residues. Per germline, CDR1 DFQATT and CDR2 SNEGSKA (reference sequence). The junction had 8 bases not matched to a gene; V was cut back by 6 bases and J by 8 bases. Here the CDR3 DNA reads TGCAGTGCCAGCCAGGGGGCGAAGGGCTACACCTTC. This gives the protein CSASQGAKGYTF.

To note about this clonotype: An end of the junction does not agree with germline; a read error may underlie this. The chain links TRBV19 to TRBJ1-1; 12 bases are shared with TRBD1. CDR1 and CDR2 from the germline V gene are LNHDA and SQIVND (reference sequence). This CDR3 has 15 amino acids. CDR3 bases: TGTGCCAGTAGGGGACAGGGGGCGTGGAACACTGAAGCTTCCTTT. It translates to CASRGQGAWNTEASF.

In regard to this clonotype: A single base separates this from a much larger clone, so it may be a read error. The genes are TRBV29-1 and TRBJ2-7; D may be TRBD2 (7 bases). The CDR3 totals 14 residues. Germline CDR1 and CDR2: SQVTM and ANQGSEA. This CDR3 reads CSVVVRGAPYGQYF. DNA for the CDR3: TGCAGCGTCGTAGTACGGGGGGCTCCCTACGGGCAGTACTTC.

This clonotype showed up many times. The chain joins TRBV18 to TRBJ2-7; 7 bases map to TRBD1. J gave up 6 bases and V 4 bases, and 6 bases lay outside the gene matches. The CDR3 runs to 13 residues. Germline-derived CDR1 and CDR2 are KGHSH and LQKENI. The CDR3 is CASSLNRGSEQYF. CDR3 bases: TGTGCCAGCTCACTGAACAGGGGCTCCGAGCAGTACTTC.

At least ten counts were recorded for this clonotype. The chain combines TRBV7-6 with TRBJ2-2; 11 bases match TRBD1. Germline V gene sequence: CDR1 SGHVS, CDR2 FNYEAQ. J was trimmed by 7 bases and V by 2 bases; bases with no gene match: 6. The CDR3 spans 16 residues. The DNA of the CDR3 is TGTGCCAGCAGCTTAACTTCGGGACAGGGGGTCGGGGAGCTGTTTTTT. It yields the protein CASSLTSGQGVGELFF.

This clonotype was detected a few times. Germline and junction disagree at one end, which may indicate a read error. V and J are TRBV30 and TRBJ1-5; possible D gene TRBD1, 5 bases. The CDR3 has 16 residues. Germline CDR1 and CDR2: GTSNPN and SVGIG (reference sequence). The CDR3 is CAWSKAGPFSDQPQHF. Written as DNA, the CDR3 is TGTGCCTGGAGTAAGGCGGGGCCGTTTAGCGATCAGCCCCAGCATTTT.

There are many counts of this clonotype. The V and J genes are TRBV6-5 and TRBJ1-5; a weak D match, TRBD1 (6 bases). This CDR3 spans 14 amino acids. Germline V gene lookup returns CDR1 MNHEY and CDR2 SVGAGI. V lost 6 bases to trimming and J lost 1 base, with 10 bases between them. CDR3 region: CASRTGFSNQPQHF. Here the CDR3 DNA reads TGTGCCAGCAGAACAGGGTTCAGCAATCAGCCCCAGCATTTT.

This clonotype has ten or more counts. The V call is TRBV15, the J call TRBJ2-5; D is perhaps TRBD1 or TRBD2 (5 bases each). Germline CDR1 and CDR2: LNHNV and YYDKDF (reference sequence). The CDR3 length is 15 residues. Trimming removed 4 bases from V and 5 bases from J, with 17 bases in between. The CDR3: CATSKGPKKGETQYF. The CDR3 region has the DNA TGTGCCACCAGCAAGGGACCCAAAAAGGGGGAGACCCAGTACTTC.

The table lists this clonotype with many counts. The rearrangement joins TRBV4-2 to TRBJ1-1, with D tentatively TRBD1 (5 bases). Germline V lookup: CDR1 LGHNA, CDR2 YNFKEQ. The CDR3 totals 14 residues. Between the trimmed V and J ends, which lost 1 base and 0 bases, there was a span of 6 bases. CDR3 nucleotide sequence: TGTGCCAGCAGCCAAGCAGGGATGAACACTGAAGCTTTCTTT. Translation: CASSQAGMNTEAFF.

This clonotype was recorded only once. A much larger clone sits a single nucleotide away, making a read error possible. V and J are TRBV4-2 and TRBJ1-5; D uncertain. The CDR3 runs to 14 residues. CDR1 LGHNA and CDR2 YNFKEQ come from the germline V gene. CDR3 nucleotide sequence: TGTGCCGGCAGCCAAGACGACGGGCTGGGGCCCCAGCATTTT. Its protein product is CAGSQDDGLGPQHF.

Comments on this clonotype: This could be a read error, since a much larger clone is one nucleotide away. The CDR3 is CSAQLVGGKATQYF. The CDR3 DNA follows: TGCAGTGCCCAACTGGTTGGGGGAAAAGCGACCCAGTACTTC. This chain uses TRBV20-1 with TRBJ2-5; D could derive from TRBD1 or TRBD2 (5 bases each). Trimming stripped 6 bases from V and 7 bases from J, with 21 bases between. The CDR3 runs to 14 residues. Per the germline V gene, CDR1 is DFQATT and CDR2 is SNEGSKA (reference sequence).

This clonotype was recorded at least ten times. Compared with germline, one end of the junction differs, possibly owing to a read error. The V and J genes are TRBV5-8 and TRBJ2-7; D is possibly TRBD1 or TRBD2 (5 bases each). The CDR3 spans 14 residues. The germline V gene encodes CDR1 SGHTS and CDR2 YDEGEE. The DNA of the CDR3 is TGTGCCAGCACCTTGGGAGAGGGGACCTACGAGCGGTACTTC. Its translation is CASTLGEGTYERYF. Full variable domain (missing parts from reference TRBV5-8 and TRBJ2-7): EAGVTQSPTHLIKTRGQQATLRCSPISGHTSVYWYQQALGLGLQFLLWYDEGEERNRGNFPPRFSGRQFPNYSSELNVNALELEDSALYLCASTLGEGTYERYFGPGTRLTVT.

As for this clonotype: A single base separates this from a much larger clone, so it may be a read error. No conserved phenylalanine or tryptophan ends this CDR3, so it is likely a read error. The CDR3 loop is CASPTGGGLGEQYL. CDR3 nucleotides: TGCGCCAGCCCCACCGGGGGTGGGTTGGGCGAGCAGTACCTC. The chain joins TRBV5-1 to TRBJ2-7, with D maybe TRBD2 (6 bases). Germline loops: CDR1 SGHRS, CDR2 YFSETQ. The V end lost 7 bases, the J end lost 6 bases, and 20 bases lay between the germline ends. CDR3 size: 14 residues.

This clonotype came up a few times. The V gene is TRBV7-6, the J gene TRBJ2-6; D uncertain. The CDR3 spans 15 residues. Germline CDR1 and CDR2: SGHVS and FNYEAQ. V lost 3 bases and J 2 bases, leaving 8 bases between the germline ends. The CDR3 here is CASSLQITGANVLTF. The CDR3 DNA reads TGTGCCAGCAGCTTGCAGATCACTGGGGCCAACGTCCTGACTTTC.

A remark on this clonotype: Since the CDR3 does not end with the conserved phenylalanine or tryptophan, this likely comes from a read error. The chain combines TRBV15 with TRBJ2-3, with a possible D match to TRBD2 (5 bases). The CDR3 has 15 residues. CDR1 and CDR2 from the germline V gene are LNHNV and YYDKDF (reference sequence). The CDR3 reads CATSRELSSTDTQYL. DNA for the CDR3: TGTGCCACCAGCAGGGAATTGTCTAGCACGGATACGCAGTATCTT.

The chain joins TRBV7-2 to TRBJ2-1, with D maybe TRBD1 (6 bases). This CDR3 comprises 15 residues. Germline V gene data show CDR1 as SGHTA and CDR2 as FQGNSA. V dropped 4 bases and J dropped 5 bases, with 15 bases sitting between them. The CDR3 coding sequence is TGTGCCAGCAGCTCCCGACAGGCCCAACACAATGAGCAGTTCTTC. Protein sequence: CASSSRQAQHNEQFF.

This clonotype was observed at least ten times. The chain carries TRBV5-8 and TRBJ2-7; the D call may be TRBD1 or TRBD2 (5 bases each). This CDR3 is built from 16 residues. Germline loops: CDR1 SGHTS, CDR2 YDEGEE. The germline V and J ends were trimmed by 1 base and 2 bases, with 16 bases remaining between them. DNA of the CDR3: TGTGCCAGCAGCTTGTCAGGACCGGGGCCCACCTACGAGCAGTACTTC. This codes for CASSLSGPGPTYEQYF.

The chain combines TRBV20-1 with TRBJ2-5, with D unclear. The CDR3 sequence is 13 residues long. Germline V gene sequence: CDR1 DFQATT, CDR2 SNEGSKA (reference sequence). Deletions cut 6 bases from V and 2 bases from J, with 13 bases between. CDR3 DNA: TGCAGTGCCCGCCTCCAGGAGCAAGAGACCCAGTACTTC. This codes for CSARLQEQETQYF.

Remarks on this clonotype: A much bigger clone sits one base away, suggesting this may be a read error. Here the CDR3 omits its conserved ending phenylalanine or tryptophan, so a read error is the likely source. The chain is built from TRBV28 and TRBJ2-5; 10 bases agree with TRBD1. The end of the DNA is better explained by TRBJ2-7, so the J call may be wrong. From germline, CDR1 is MDHEN and CDR2 SYDVKM. The CDR3 is 15 amino acids. In DNA form, the CDR3 reads TGTGCCAGCAGTTTACGTAGGGACAGGGGCAACGAGCAGTACTAC. Its translation: CASSLRRDRGNEQYY.